The 3 T cell receptor beta chains below were found in one sample sequenced in a study of Tregs in tolerant kidney transplant recipients. Profiling relied on immunoSEQ multiplex PCR, and the TCRdb table lists in-frame clones only, not all of them. The sample records 50,000 to 75,000 clones, around 98% being singletons. The sequencing here drew on Tregs from blood, taken before the transplant. The receptors were gathered from a human donor who received a combined kidney and bone marrow transplant.

V usage is TRBV7-6 and J usage is TRBJ2-2, with TRBD2 matching 14 bases. The CDR3 runs 18 residues. With V trimmed by 6 bases and J by 4 bases, 10 bases remained unmatched. Germline-derived CDR1 and CDR2 are SGHVS and FNYEAQ. This CDR3 is CASRTTSGGAWGTGELFF. In DNA form, the CDR3 reads TGTGCCAGCAGAACGACTAGCGGGGGGGCCTGGGGCACCGGGGAGCTGTTTTTT. Complete variable domain (other parts from reference TRBV7-6 and TRBJ2-2): GAGVSQSPRYKVTKRGQDVALRCDPISGHVSLYWYRQALGQGPEFLTYFNYEAQQDKSGLPNDRFSAERPEGSISTLTIQRTEQRDSAMYRCASRTTSGGAWGTGELFFGEGSRLTVL.

The chain joins TRBV6-6 to TRBJ2-1; 7 bases are a match to TRBD1. V lost 5 bases and J lost 0; bases outside the gene matches: 7. The germline V gene has CDR1 MNHNY and CDR2 SVGAGI (reference sequence). The CDR3 runs 16 residues. CDR3 bases: TGTGCCAGCAGTGCTCGACAGGGAAGCTCCTACAATGAGCAGTTCTTC. This gives the protein CASSARQGSSYNEQFF.

J is TRBJ2-5 and V is TRBV5-4; 12 bases match TRBD2. Germline V CDR1 and CDR2: SGHNT, YYREEE (reference sequence). The ends lost 4 bases at V and 1 base at J; junction bases unmatched: 2. This CDR3 spans 15 amino acids. The CDR3 nucleotides read TGTGCCAGCAGCAGGACTAGCGGGGTCCAAGAGACCCAGTACTTC. The encoded protein is CASSRTSGVQETQYF.